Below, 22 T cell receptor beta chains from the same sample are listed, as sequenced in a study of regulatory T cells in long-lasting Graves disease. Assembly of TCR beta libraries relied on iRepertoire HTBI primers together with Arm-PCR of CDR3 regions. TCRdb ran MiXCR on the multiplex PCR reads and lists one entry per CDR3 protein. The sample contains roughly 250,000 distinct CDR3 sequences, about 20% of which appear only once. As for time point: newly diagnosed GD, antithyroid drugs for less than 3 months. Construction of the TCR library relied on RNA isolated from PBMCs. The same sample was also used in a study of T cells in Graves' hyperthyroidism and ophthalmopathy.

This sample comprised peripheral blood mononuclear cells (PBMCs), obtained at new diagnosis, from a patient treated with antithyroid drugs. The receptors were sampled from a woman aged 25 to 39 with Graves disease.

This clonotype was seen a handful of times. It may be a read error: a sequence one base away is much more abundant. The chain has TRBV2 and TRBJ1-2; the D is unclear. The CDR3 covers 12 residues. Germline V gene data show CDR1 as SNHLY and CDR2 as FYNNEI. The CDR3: CDSSERVYGYTF. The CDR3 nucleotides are TGTGACAGCAGTGAGAGGGTTTATGGCTACACCTTC. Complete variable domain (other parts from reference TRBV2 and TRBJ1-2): EPEVTQTPSHQVTQMGQEVILRCVPISNHLYFYWYRQILGQKVEFLVSFYNNEISEKSEIFDDQFSVERPDGSNFTLKIRSTKLEDSAMYFCDSSERVYGYTFGSGTRLTVV.

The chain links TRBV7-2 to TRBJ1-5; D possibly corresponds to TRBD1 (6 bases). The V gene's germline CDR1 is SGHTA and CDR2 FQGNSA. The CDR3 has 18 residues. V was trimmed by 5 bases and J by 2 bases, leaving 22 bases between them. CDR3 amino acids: CASSRTSGGAGGNQPQHF. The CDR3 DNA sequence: TGTGCCAGCAGCCGCACTAGCGGGGGGGCGGGGGGCAATCAGCCCCAGCATTTT.

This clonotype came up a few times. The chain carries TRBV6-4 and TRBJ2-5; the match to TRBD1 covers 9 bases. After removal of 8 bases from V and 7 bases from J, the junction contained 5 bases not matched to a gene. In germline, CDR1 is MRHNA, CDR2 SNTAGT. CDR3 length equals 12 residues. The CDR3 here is CASGQGWGTQYF. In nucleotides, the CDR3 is TGTGCCAGCGGACAGGGGTGGGGGACCCAGTACTTC.

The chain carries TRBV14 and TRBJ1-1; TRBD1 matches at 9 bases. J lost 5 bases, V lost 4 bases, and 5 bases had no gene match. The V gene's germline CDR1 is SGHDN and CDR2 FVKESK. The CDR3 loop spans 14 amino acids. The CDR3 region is CASSLGTGTTEAFF. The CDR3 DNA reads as TGTGCCAGCAGCCTAGGGACAGGGACGACTGAAGCTTTCTTT.

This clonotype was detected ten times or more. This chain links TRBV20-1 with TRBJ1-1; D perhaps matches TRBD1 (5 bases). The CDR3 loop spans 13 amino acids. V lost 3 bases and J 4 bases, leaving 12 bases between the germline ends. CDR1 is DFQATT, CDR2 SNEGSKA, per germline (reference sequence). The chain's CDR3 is CSARQGRVTEAFF. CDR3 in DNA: TGCAGTGCTAGGCAGGGTCGAGTCACTGAAGCTTTCTTT.

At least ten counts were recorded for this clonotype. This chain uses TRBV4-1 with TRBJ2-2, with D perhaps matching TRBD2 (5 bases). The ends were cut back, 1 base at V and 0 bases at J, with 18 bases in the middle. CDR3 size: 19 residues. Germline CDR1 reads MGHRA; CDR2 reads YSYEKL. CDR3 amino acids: CASSQGARWESANTGELFF. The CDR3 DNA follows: TGCGCCAGCAGCCAAGGGGCAAGGTGGGAGAGCGCGAACACCGGGGAGCTGTTTTTT.

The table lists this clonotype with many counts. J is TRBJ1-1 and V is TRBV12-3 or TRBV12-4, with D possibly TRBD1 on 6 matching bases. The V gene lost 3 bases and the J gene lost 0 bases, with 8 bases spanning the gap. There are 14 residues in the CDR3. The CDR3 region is CASSFTGLNTEAFF. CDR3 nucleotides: TGTGCCAGCAGTTTCACAGGGCTGAACACTGAAGCTTTCTTT.

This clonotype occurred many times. The CDR3 region has the DNA TGTGCTAGTGGTTTGCAGGGGTTCCAAGAGACCCAGTACTTC. It translates to CASGLQGFQETQYF. This rearrangement joins TRBV12-5 to TRBJ2-5; a weak D match, TRBD1 (6 bases). CDR1 and CDR2 (germline): LGHNT, FRNRAP. The CDR3 is 14 amino acids. V lost 2 bases and J 1 base, leaving 8 bases between the germline ends.

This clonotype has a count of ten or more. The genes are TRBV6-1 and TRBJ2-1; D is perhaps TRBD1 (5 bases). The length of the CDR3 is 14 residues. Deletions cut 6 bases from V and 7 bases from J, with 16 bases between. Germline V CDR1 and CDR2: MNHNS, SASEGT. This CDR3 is CASRTMDPGNEQFF. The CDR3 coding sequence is TGTGCCAGCAGAACCATGGACCCAGGGAATGAGCAGTTCTTC.

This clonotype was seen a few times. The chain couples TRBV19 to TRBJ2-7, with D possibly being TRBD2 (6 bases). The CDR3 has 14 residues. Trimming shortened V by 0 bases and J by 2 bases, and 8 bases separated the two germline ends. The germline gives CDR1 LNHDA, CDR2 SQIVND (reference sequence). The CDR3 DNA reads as TGTGCCAGTAGTATAGACGGAGGGGCCTACGAGCAGTACTTC. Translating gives CASSIDGGAYEQYF.

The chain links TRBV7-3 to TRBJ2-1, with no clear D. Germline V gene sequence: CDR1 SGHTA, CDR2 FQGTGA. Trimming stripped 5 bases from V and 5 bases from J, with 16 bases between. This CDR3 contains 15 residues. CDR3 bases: TGTGCCAGCAGCCCTAGAGGTTTCCTGAACAATGAGCAGTTCTTC. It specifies CASSPRGFLNNEQFF.

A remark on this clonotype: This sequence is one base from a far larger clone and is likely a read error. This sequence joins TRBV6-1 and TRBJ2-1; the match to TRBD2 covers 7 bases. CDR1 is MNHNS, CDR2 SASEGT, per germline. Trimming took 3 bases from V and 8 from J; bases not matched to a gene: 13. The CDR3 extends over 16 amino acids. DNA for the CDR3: TGTGCCAGCAGTGAGTCGGTCGGACTAGGTGAGGATGAGCAGTTCTTC. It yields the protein CASSESVGLGEDEQFF.

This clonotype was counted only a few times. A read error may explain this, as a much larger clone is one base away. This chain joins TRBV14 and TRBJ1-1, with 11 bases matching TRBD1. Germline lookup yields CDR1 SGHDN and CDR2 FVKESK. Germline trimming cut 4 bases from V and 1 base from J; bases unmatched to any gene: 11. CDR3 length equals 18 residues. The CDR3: CASSPLWGQGDANTEAFF. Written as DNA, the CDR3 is TGTGCCAGCAGCCCCCTATGGGGACAGGGGGACGCGAACACTGAAGCTTTCTTT.

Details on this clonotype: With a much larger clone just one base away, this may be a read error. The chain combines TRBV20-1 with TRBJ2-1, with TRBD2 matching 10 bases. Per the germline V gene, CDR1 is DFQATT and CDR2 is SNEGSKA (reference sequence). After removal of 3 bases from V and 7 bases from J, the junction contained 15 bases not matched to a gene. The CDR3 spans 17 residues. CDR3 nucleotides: TGCAGTGCTAGGGTCCTCCGGGGAGCGGGGGGGAAGAATGAGCAGTTCTTC. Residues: CSARVLRGAGGKNEQFF.

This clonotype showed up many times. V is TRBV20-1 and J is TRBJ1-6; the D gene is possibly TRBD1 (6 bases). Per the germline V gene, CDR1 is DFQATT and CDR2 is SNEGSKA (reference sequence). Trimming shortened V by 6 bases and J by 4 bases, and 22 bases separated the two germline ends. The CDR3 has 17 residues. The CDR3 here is CSARLPEDSRYNSPLHF. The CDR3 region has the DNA TGCAGTGCCCGACTGCCCGAGGACAGCCGGTATAATTCACCCCTCCACTTT.

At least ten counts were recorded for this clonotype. CDR3 loop: CSARVGRDQPQHF. CDR3 sequence (DNA): TGCAGTGCTAGAGTGGGGAGGGATCAGCCCCAGCATTTT. This chain joins TRBV20-1 and TRBJ1-5; D remains unclear. The germline V and J ends were trimmed by 1 base and 5 bases, with 9 bases remaining between them. The CDR3 has 13 residues. CDR1 and CDR2 from the germline V gene are DFQATT and SNEGSKA (reference sequence).

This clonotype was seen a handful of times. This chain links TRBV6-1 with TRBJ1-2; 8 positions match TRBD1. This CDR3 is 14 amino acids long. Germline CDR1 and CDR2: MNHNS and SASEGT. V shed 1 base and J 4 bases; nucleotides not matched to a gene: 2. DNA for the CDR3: TGTGCCAGCAGTGAAGGACAGGGGCGCTATGGCTACACCTTC. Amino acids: CASSEGQGRYGYTF.

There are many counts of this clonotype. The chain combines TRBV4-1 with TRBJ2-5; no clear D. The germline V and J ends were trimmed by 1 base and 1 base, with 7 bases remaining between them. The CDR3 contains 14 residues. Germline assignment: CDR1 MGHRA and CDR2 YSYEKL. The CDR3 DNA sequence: TGCGCCAGCAGCCAAGTAACTGCCCAAGAGACCCAGTACTTC. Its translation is CASSQVTAQETQYF.

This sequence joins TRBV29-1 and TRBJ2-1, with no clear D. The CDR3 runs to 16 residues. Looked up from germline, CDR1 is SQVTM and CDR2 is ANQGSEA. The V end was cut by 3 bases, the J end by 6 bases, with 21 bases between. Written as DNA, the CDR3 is TGCAGCGTTGATACCAGGTTGTACTCCTCTGGCAATGAGCAGTTCTTC. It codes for CSVDTRLYSSGNEQFF.

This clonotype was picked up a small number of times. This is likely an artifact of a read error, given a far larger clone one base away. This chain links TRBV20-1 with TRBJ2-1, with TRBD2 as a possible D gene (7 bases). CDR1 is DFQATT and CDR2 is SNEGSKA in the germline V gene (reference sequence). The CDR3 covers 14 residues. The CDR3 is CSARVRGEGETQCF. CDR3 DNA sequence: TGCAGTGCTAGAGTGAGGGGGGAGGGTGAGACCCAGTGCTTC.

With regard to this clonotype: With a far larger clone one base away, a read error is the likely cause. The CDR3 region has the DNA TGTGCCAGCAGTTACTCGTTCGTGGCCGACGAGCAGTTCTTC. Its translation: CASSYSFVADEQFF. The V gene is TRBV6-2 or TRBV6-3, the J gene TRBJ2-1, with D unclear. CDR3 length equals 14 residues. The V end lost 0 bases, the J end lost 10 bases, and 13 bases lay between the germline ends. CDR1 MNHEY and CDR2 SVGEGT come from the germline V gene.

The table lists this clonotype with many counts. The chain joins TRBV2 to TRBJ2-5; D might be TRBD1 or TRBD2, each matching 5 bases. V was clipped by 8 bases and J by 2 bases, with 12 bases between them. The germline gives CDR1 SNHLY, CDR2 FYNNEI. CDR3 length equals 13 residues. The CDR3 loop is CASGRGLQETQYF. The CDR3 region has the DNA TGTGCCAGCGGCCGGGGCCTTCAAGAGACCCAGTACTTC. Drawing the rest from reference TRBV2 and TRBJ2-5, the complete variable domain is EPEVTQTPSHQVTQMGQEVILRCVPISNHLYFYWYRQILGQKVEFLVSFYNNEISEKSEIFDDQFSVERPDGSNFTLKIRSTKLEDSAMYFCASGRGLQETQYFGPGTRLLVL.